Listed here are 27 T cell receptor beta chains from one sample, sequenced in a study of blood T cells in healthy people across ages. A second PCR, run for about 7 to 11 cycles, used a sample-barcoded 5' primer plus a J-beta primer mix. TCRdb ran MiXCR on the 5' RACE reads and lists one entry per CDR3 protein. The sample includes about a million distinct CDR3 sequences, roughly 43% of them seen just once. The sample taken for sequencing was blood. These receptors all come from a man younger than 40 in good health.

The chain is built from TRBV21-1 and TRBJ2-3. TRBV21-1 corresponds to a pseudogene. This CDR3 is built from 11 residues. CDR3 residues: CASSKPDTQYF. The CDR3 region has the DNA TGTGCCAGCAGCAAGCCCGATACGCAGTATTTT.

V and J are TRBV11-2 and TRBJ2-3; possible D gene TRBD1, 5 bases. Germline assignment: CDR1 SGHAT and CDR2 FQNNGV. With 5 bases removed from V and 2 bases from J, the gap between germline ends came to 11 bases. The CDR3 runs 14 residues. The CDR3 protein is CASSPWGSTDTQYF. The CDR3 nucleotides are TGTGCCAGCAGCCCTTGGGGCTCCACAGATACGCAGTATTTT. The full variable domain, its missing parts supplied by reference TRBV11-2 and TRBJ2-3, is EAGVAQSPRYKIIEKRQSVAFWCNPISGHATLYWYQQILGQGPKLLIQFQNNGVVDDSQLPKDRFSAERLKGVDSTLKIQPAKLEDSAVYLCASSPWGSTDTQYFGPGTRLTVL.

This chain links TRBV12-3 or TRBV12-4 with TRBJ2-5; D call uncertain. The CDR3 length is 14 residues. The V and J ends lost 4 bases and 4 bases respectively, with 13 bases between them. CDR3 sequence reads: CASSSPESRETQYF. Written as DNA, the CDR3 is TGTGCCAGCAGTTCCCCTGAGTCCCGAGAGACCCAGTACTTC.

In this sample, this clonotype turned up many times. The rearrangement uses TRBV7-9 and TRBJ1-4; D possibly corresponds to TRBD1 (6 bases). From germline, CDR1 is SEHNR and CDR2 FQNEAQ (reference sequence). The CDR3 totals 15 residues. The ends were cut back, 0 bases at V and 3 bases at J, with 8 bases in the middle. CDR3 sequence reads: CASSLAGHPNEKLFF. The CDR3 region has the DNA TGTGCCAGCAGCTTAGCGGGACATCCTAATGAAAAACTGTTTTTT.

This sequence joins TRBV7-2 and TRBJ1-2, with D perhaps TRBD1 (6 bases). Trimming pared 7 bases from V and 2 bases from J, leaving 14 bases between. Per germline, CDR1 SGHTA and CDR2 FQGNSA. This CDR3 contains 14 residues. CDR3 protein: CASNRDTTNYGYTF. The CDR3, as DNA: TGTGCCAGCAACAGGGACACAACCAACTATGGCTACACCTTC.

This clonotype was seen only a few times. The rearrangement uses TRBV2 and TRBJ2-4, with TRBD1 matching 7 bases. The DNA end favors TRBJ2-7, so the J call may be wrong. Germline assignment: CDR1 SNHLY and CDR2 FYNNEI. This CDR3 spans 11 amino acids. CDR3 in DNA: TGTGCCGGCACAGGGGCCTACGAGCAGTACTTC. Encoded protein: CAGTGAYEQYF.

The V gene is TRBV12-3 or TRBV12-4, the J gene TRBJ2-7, with D uncertain. V was trimmed by 3 bases and J by 4 bases, leaving 10 bases between them. This CDR3 is 13 amino acids long. This CDR3 is CASSLGEIYEQYF. The DNA of the CDR3 is TGTGCCAGCAGTTTGGGCGAAATATACGAGCAGTACTTC.

This chain connects TRBV29-1 to TRBJ2-3, with 9 bases identical to TRBD1. This CDR3 has 15 residues. Trimming removed 7 bases from V and 2 bases from J; junction bases left unmatched: 10. Germline V CDR1 and CDR2: SQVTM, ANQGSEA. The CDR3 coding sequence is TGCAGCGCGGGCCGGGACAGGGATTTCACAGATACGCAGTATTTT. Translated, it gives CSAGRDRDFTDTQYF.

This CDR3 reads CSARRWERSYNEQFF. CDR3 nucleotides: TGCAGTGCTAGAAGGTGGGAAAGATCCTACAATGAGCAGTTCTTC. The rearrangement joins TRBV20-1 to TRBJ2-1; unclear D gene. Germline-derived CDR1 and CDR2 are DFQATT and SNEGSKA (reference sequence). Trimming cost V 2 bases and J 1 base, with 12 bases left between them. CDR3 length: 15 residues.

This clonotype has more than one count but fewer than ten. The chain has TRBV6-2 or TRBV6-3 and TRBJ2-1; the match to TRBD2 covers 11 bases. Germline V gene lookup returns CDR1 MNHEY and CDR2 SVGEGT. The trim removed 6 bases at V and 7 bases at J, leaving 8 bases unmatched. There are 15 residues in the CDR3. CDR3 DNA: TGTGCCAGCAGAATTAGCGGGGGGGTATGGAATGAGCAGTTCTTC. This sequence encodes CASRISGGVWNEQFF.

The genes are TRBV6-5 and TRBJ2-1; no definite D call. Germline V gives CDR1 MNHEY, CDR2 SVGAGI. Trimming stripped 3 bases from V and 2 bases from J, with 8 bases between. The CDR3 extends over 14 amino acids. The CDR3 spells CASSYFGTYNEQFF. CDR3 nucleotides: TGTGCCAGCAGTTATTTTGGGACCTACAATGAGCAGTTCTTC.

This clonotype was seen a handful of times. This chain joins TRBV30 and TRBJ2-1; D is unclear. V lost 4 bases to trimming and J lost 0 bases, with 10 bases between them. Per germline, CDR1 GTSNPN and CDR2 SVGIG (reference sequence). The CDR3 runs to 14 residues. CDR3 residues: CAWIPRSSYNEQFF. The CDR3 nucleotides read TGTGCCTGGATTCCGCGGAGCTCCTACAATGAGCAGTTCTTC.

The chain is built from TRBV10-3 and TRBJ2-7; 12 bases are shared with TRBD2. The J call may be wrong; the DNA end is better matched by TRBJ2-5. The CDR3 spans 17 residues. Germline loops: CDR1 ENHRY, CDR2 SYGVKD. The CDR3 DNA sequence: TGTGCCATCAGTGCCCTCGAGACTAGCGGGGGTGATGAGACCCAGTACTTC. The encoded protein is CAISALETSGGDETQYF.

This chain links TRBV29-1 with TRBJ2-7, with 10 positions matching TRBD2. Germline CDR1 and CDR2: SQVTM and ANQGSEA. This CDR3 comprises 18 residues. V gave up 6 bases and J gave up 7 bases; unmatched junction bases: 24. This chain's CDR3 is CSVGTSGVSGSSYNEQYF. In DNA, the CDR3 is TGCAGCGTCGGTACTAGCGGGGTTTCTGGGAGCTCCTACAATGAGCAGTACTTC.

V is TRBV7-2 and J is TRBJ1-2; TRBD1 is a possible D gene (6 bases). Germline CDR1 and CDR2: SGHTA and FQGNSA. This CDR3 comprises 15 residues. V lost 0 bases, J lost 7 bases, and 15 bases lay in between. CDR3: CASSLAADSGSGYTF. DNA of the CDR3: TGTGCCAGCAGCTTAGCGGCGGACAGTGGATCTGGCTACACCTTC.

This clonotype appeared once. The chain is built from TRBV18 and TRBJ2-5, with 8 bases aligning to TRBD1. Unmatched junction bases numbered 9, after V lost 8 bases and J lost 4 bases. The V gene's germline CDR1 is KGHSH and CDR2 LQKENI. This CDR3 has 14 residues. CDR3 loop: CASRTGSAAETQYF. The CDR3 DNA sequence: TGTGCCAGCAGGACAGGGAGTGCTGCAGAGACCCAGTACTTC. The full variable domain, rest sourced from reference TRBV18 and TRBJ2-5, is NAGVMQNPRHLVRRRGQEARLRCSPMKGHSHVYWYRQLPEEGLKFMVYLQKENIIDESGMPKERFSAEFPKEGPSILRIQQVVRGDSAAYFCASRTGSAAETQYFGPGTRLLVL.

This sequence joins TRBV28 and TRBJ1-5; D may be TRBD1 (5 bases). The CDR3 extends over 16 amino acids. Germline lookup yields CDR1 MDHEN and CDR2 SYDVKM. The V end was cut by 3 bases, the J end by 1 base, with 13 bases between. The CDR3 reads CASSFGWGRSNQPQHF. The CDR3 nucleotides read TGTGCCAGCAGTTTCGGATGGGGCAGGAGCAATCAGCCCCAGCATTTT.

The chain recombines TRBV7-2 with TRBJ2-7; tentative D call: TRBD2 (6 bases). Per the germline V gene, CDR1 is SGHTA and CDR2 is FQGNSA. The CDR3 covers 14 residues. Trimming removed 0 bases from V and 6 bases from J, with 12 bases in between. The CDR3 loop is CASSLAQGGFEQYF. The DNA of the CDR3 is TGTGCCAGCAGCTTAGCGCAGGGAGGCTTCGAGCAGTACTTC.

With respect to this clonotype: This may come from a read error, since a much larger clone is one base off. The chain uses TRBV27 and TRBJ2-5; the D is unclear. V was trimmed by 2 bases and J by 4 bases, leaving 8 bases between them. From germline, CDR1 is MNHEY and CDR2 SMNVEV (reference sequence). This CDR3 region has 13 residues. The CDR3 spells CASSLGRIETQYF. For the CDR3, the DNA is TGTGCCAGCAGTTTAGGGCGGATAGAGACCCAGTACTTC.

The genes are TRBV20-1 and TRBJ2-5; 7 bases are shared with TRBD1. The V and J ends lost 1 base and 3 bases, in that order; junction bases with no gene match: 2. Per germline, CDR1 DFQATT and CDR2 SNEGSKA (reference sequence). The CDR3 has 13 amino acids. CDR3: CSARGTGEETQYF. CDR3 DNA sequence: TGCAGTGCTAGAGGAACAGGGGAAGAGACCCAGTACTTC.

This clonotype was found many times. The chain joins TRBV29-1 to TRBJ2-1; D unresolved. The germline V gene encodes CDR1 SQVTM and CDR2 ANQGSEA. V was pared by 3 bases and J by 0 bases, with 6 bases between. The CDR3 totals 13 residues. The CDR3 coding sequence is TGCAGCGTTGAGGCCAGCTCCTACAATGAGCAGTTCTTC. The encoded protein is CSVEASSYNEQFF.

This clonotype turned up a few times. This sequence joins TRBV29-1 and TRBJ2-1; the match to TRBD1 covers 10 bases. V shed 8 bases and J 9 bases; nucleotides not matched to a gene: 22. The germline CDR1 and CDR2 sequences are SQVTM and ANQGSEA. This CDR3 region has 17 residues. The CDR3 loop is CSPHRDRGPAVQGEQFF. The CDR3 coding sequence is TGCAGCCCACACCGGGACAGGGGTCCCGCAGTACAGGGTGAGCAGTTCTTC.

The chain recombines TRBV2 with TRBJ2-5; perhaps TRBD1 as D (5 bases). CDR1 is SNHLY and CDR2 is FYNNEI in the germline V gene. The CDR3 spans 15 residues. Trimming left V 6 bases short and J 3 bases short, with 17 bases between. The DNA of the CDR3 is TGTGCCAGCAGAGTAGACATAGGGGTAAAAGAGACCCAGTACTTC. This translates into CASRVDIGVKETQYF.

This clonotype was detected once. This clone may be a read error of a much larger clone one base away. The rearrangement joins TRBV10-3 to TRBJ1-2, with a possible D match to TRBD1 (5 bases). There are 15 residues in the CDR3. Germline lookup yields CDR1 ENHRY and CDR2 SYGVKD. CDR3 amino acids: CAICEVKGQNYGYTF. CDR3 coding DNA: TGTGCCATCTGTGAGGTGAAGGGGCAAAACTATGGCTACACCTTC.

The chain recombines TRBV28 with TRBJ1-1; 7 positions agree with TRBD1. With 5 bases clipped from V and 4 bases from J, the junction kept 10 bases outside the gene matches. The CDR3 contains 15 residues. Germline V CDR1 and CDR2: MDHEN, SYDVKM. The CDR3 is CASSPADRVLTEAFF. The CDR3 region has the DNA TGTGCCAGCAGTCCGGCCGACAGGGTACTCACTGAAGCTTTCTTT.

This clonotype was detected only once. The chain is built from TRBV28 and TRBJ2-6; D may correspond to TRBD1 or TRBD2 (5 bases each). The CDR3 is 14 amino acids. Germline-derived CDR1 and CDR2 are MDHEN and SYDVKM. V lost 3 bases, J lost 10 bases, and 13 bases lay in between. CDR3 sequence: CASSLGVGRNVLTF. The CDR3 DNA reads as TGTGCCAGCAGTTTGGGGGTAGGTCGAAACGTCCTGACTTTC.

The J gene is TRBJ1-1, the V gene TRBV14, with D possibly TRBD1 on 6 matching bases. With 5 bases removed from V and 1 base from J, the gap between germline ends came to 14 bases. Germline V gives CDR1 SGHDN, CDR2 FVKESK. The CDR3 length is 15 residues. CDR3 DNA sequence: TGTGCCAGCAGCGCTCGGGACAAAGCGAACACTGAAGCTTTCTTT. Encoded protein: CASSARDKANTEAFF.